This entry features one TCR beta chain sequence. Its antigen is undetermined. One junction end disagrees with the germline gene, perhaps due to a read error. The sample originates from a study of cytotoxic CD8 clonotypes in ibrutinib-treated CLL. Study findings and constraints: Public clonotypes occurred uncommonly; on treatment, they contracted or remained stable.

This CDR3 has 12 residues. CDR1 and CDR2 (germline): LNHDA, SQIVND (reference sequence). Only in-frame clones appear in the TCRdb table, and some are missing; sequencing was by immunoSEQ multiplex PCR. The data contain about 120,000 clones, roughly 60% of them singletons. The sample here was PBMCs, taken after 24 months of ibrutinib treatment. This clonotype was obtained from a human donor with chronic lymphocytic leukemia. V and J are TRBV19 and TRBJ1-1; D call uncertain. The chain's CDR3 is CASSRASAFVSF. As DNA, the CDR3 is TGTGCCAGTAGCCGCGCTTCGGCTTTTGTAAGCTTT. The complete variable domain, with remaining parts taken from reference TRBV19 and TRBJ1-1, reads DGGITQSPKYLFRKEGQNVTLSCEQNLNHDAMYWYRQDPGQGLRLIYYSQIVNDFQKGDIAEGYSVSREKKESFPLTVTSAQKNPTAFYLCASSRASAFVSFGQGTRLTVV.